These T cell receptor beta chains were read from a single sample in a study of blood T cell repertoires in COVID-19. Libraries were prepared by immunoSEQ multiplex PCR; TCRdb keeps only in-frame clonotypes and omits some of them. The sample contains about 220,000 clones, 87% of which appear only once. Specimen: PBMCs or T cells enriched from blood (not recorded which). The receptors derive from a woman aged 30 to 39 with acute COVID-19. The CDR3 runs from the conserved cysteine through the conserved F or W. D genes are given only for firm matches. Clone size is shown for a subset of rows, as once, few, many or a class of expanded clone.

CDR3: CASSTTGAYNEKLFF
DNA: TGTGCCAGCAGCACGACAGGGGCCTATAATGAAAAACTGTTTTTT
J: TRBJ1-4
size: NA
D: TRBD1
V: TRBV7-6

CDR3: CASSIDSSSYNEQFF
DNA: TGCGCCAGCAGCATAGACAGTAGCTCCTACAATGAGCAGTTCTTC
J: TRBJ2-1
size: NA
D: NA
V: TRBV5-1

CDR3: CAWSVSGGTEAFF
DNA: TGTGCCTGGAGTGTATCAGGGGGCACTGAAGCTTTCTTT
J: TRBJ1-1
size: NA
D: TRBD1
V: TRBV30

CDR3: CASSLGQYEQYF
DNA: TGTGCCAGCAGTTTGGGCCAATACGAGCAGTACTTC
J: TRBJ2-7
size: NA
D: NA
V: TRBV12-3/TRBV12-4

CDR3: CASSVGYRDPSYEQYF
DNA: TGTGCCAGCAGCGTAGGGTACAGGGACCCTTCCTACGAGCAGTACTTC
J: TRBJ2-7
size: NA
D: NA
V: TRBV9

CDR3: CASSPGGPGANVLTF
DNA: TGTGCCAGCTCACCGGGGGGGCCTGGGGCCAACGTCCTGACTTTC
J: TRBJ2-6
size: NA
D: NA
V: TRBV18

CDR3: CASRAIDRAGYTF
DNA: TGTGCCAGTAGAGCCATCGACAGGGCGGGCTACACCTTC
J: TRBJ1-2
size: NA
D: TRBD1
V: TRBV19

CDR3: CASSREETQYF
DNA: TGCGCCAGCAGCCGGGAGGAGACCCAGTACTTC
J: TRBJ2-5
size: NA
D: NA
V: TRBV5-1

CDR3: CASSGQGLNQPQHF
DNA: TGTGCCAGCAGTGGACAGGGACTCAATCAGCCCCAGCATTTT
J: TRBJ1-5
size: NA
D: TRBD1
V: TRBV2

CDR3: CASSQEGGASYNEQFF
DNA: TGTGCCAGCAGCCAAGAAGGAGGGGCATCCTACAATGAGCAGTTCTTC
J: TRBJ2-1
size: NA
D: NA
V: TRBV3-1/TRBV3-2

CDR3: CAISVATGVVQYF
DNA: TGTGCCATCAGTGTGGCGACAGGGGTGGTTCAGTACTTC
J: TRBJ2-5
size: NA
D: TRBD1
V: TRBV10-3

CDR3: CASSLGTGILNTEAFF
DNA: TGTGCCAGCAGCTTGGGGACAGGGATCCTTAACACTGAAGCTTTCTTT
J: TRBJ1-1
size: NA
D: TRBD1
V: TRBV7-9

CDR3: CASSFGSGANVLTF
DNA: TGCGCCAGCAGCTTCGGTTCTGGGGCCAACGTCCTGACTTTC
J: TRBJ2-6
size: NA
D: NA
V: TRBV5-1

CDR3: CASSVEQGSTEAFF
DNA: TGCGCCAGCAGTGTGGAACAGGGTAGCACTGAAGCTTTCTTT
J: TRBJ1-1
size: NA
D: NA
V: TRBV10-1

CDR3: CASSSRLALAYNEQFF
DNA: TGTGCCAGCAGCTCGAGACTAGCGTTGGCCTACAATGAGCAGTTCTTC
J: TRBJ2-1
size: NA
D: TRBD2
V: TRBV13

CDR3: CASSFGANTEAFF
DNA: TGTGCCAGCAGCTTTGGGGCGAACACTGAAGCTTTCTTT
J: TRBJ1-1
size: once
D: NA
V: TRBV5-6

CDR3: CASSPGQQSSNSPLHF
DNA: TGTGCCAGCAGCCCCGGACAGCAAAGCTCCAATTCACCCCTCCACTTT
J: TRBJ1-6
size: NA
D: NA
V: TRBV7-9

CDR3: CASSLWTGVMNEQFF
DNA: TGTGCCAGCAGCTTGTGGACAGGGGTCATGAATGAGCAGTTCTTC
J: TRBJ2-1
size: NA
D: TRBD1
V: TRBV5-6

CDR3: CASSYRTDYEQYF
DNA: TGCGCCAGCAGTTATAGAACAGACTACGAGCAGTACTTC
J: TRBJ2-7
size: NA
D: NA
V: TRBV10-1

CDR3: CASSLDSKYNEQFF
DNA: TGTGCCAGTAGTCTCGACAGCAAGTACAATGAGCAGTTCTTC
J: TRBJ2-1
size: NA
D: NA
V: TRBV19

CDR3: CASRQDFGRAFF
DNA: TGTGCCAGCAGGCAGGACTTCGGTAGAGCTTTCTTT
J: TRBJ1-1
size: few
D: NA
V: TRBV12-3/TRBV12-4

CDR3: CSVEFGSGNTIYF
DNA: TGCAGCGTTGAATTCGGGAGTGGAAACACCATATATTTT
J: TRBJ1-3
size: NA
D: NA
V: TRBV29-1

CDR3: CASSLVGPGGNTIYF
DNA: TGTGCCAGCAGCTTAGTTGGGCCAGGGGGAAACACCATATATTTT
J: TRBJ1-3
size: few
D: NA
V: TRBV11-2

CDR3: CASSISRVRGSGEQFF
DNA: TGTGCCAGTAGTATCTCCCGGGTCAGGGGGTCGGGCGAGCAGTTCTTC
J: TRBJ2-1
size: NA
D: TRBD1
V: TRBV19

CDR3: CASSQESRGTDTQYF
DNA: TGTGCCAGCAGCCAAGAGTCGAGGGGCACAGATACGCAGTATTTT
J: TRBJ2-3
size: NA
D: NA
V: TRBV3-1/TRBV3-2

CDR3: CASSWYRLNTEAFF
DNA: TGTGCCAGCAGCTGGTACAGGCTGAACACTGAAGCTTTCTTT
J: TRBJ1-1
size: NA
D: NA
V: TRBV11-2

CDR3: CASSLTGQGGFF
DNA: TGTGCCAGCAGCCTCACGGGACAGGGCGGATTCTTC
J: TRBJ1-2
size: once
D: TRBD1
V: TRBV5-6

CDR3: CASSDRGREGGYTF
DNA: TGTGCCAGCAGCGACAGGGGGCGAGAAGGTGGCTACACCTTC
J: TRBJ1-2
size: NA
D: TRBD1
V: TRBV5-6

CDR3: CASSLAPGQGREKLFF
DNA: TGCGCCAGCAGCTTGGCTCCGGGACAGGGGAGAGAAAAACTGTTTTTT
J: TRBJ1-4
size: NA
D: TRBD1
V: TRBV5-1

CDR3: CASRSSGGETQYF
DNA: TGTGCCAGCAGATCTAGCGGGGGGGAGACCCAGTACTTC
J: TRBJ2-5
size: once
D: TRBD2
V: TRBV6-5

CDR3: CASSLAGGGVTDTQYF
DNA: TGTGCCAGCAGCTTAGCCGGGGGGGGTGTCACAGATACGCAGTATTTT
J: TRBJ2-3
size: NA
D: TRBD2
V: TRBV11-2

CDR3: CASYGGSSNEKLFF
DNA: TGTGCCAGCTACGGCGGGAGTTCTAATGAAAAACTGTTTTTT
J: TRBJ1-4
size: NA
D: NA
V: TRBV7-9

CDR3: CASRDRNTGELFF
DNA: TGTGCCAGCCGGGACAGAAACACCGGGGAGCTGTTTTTT
J: TRBJ2-2
size: NA
D: TRBD1
V: TRBV2

CDR3: CAWRGLSNEQFF
DNA: TGTGCCTGGAGGGGCCTTTCAAATGAGCAGTTCTTC
J: TRBJ2-1
size: NA
D: NA
V: TRBV30

CDR3: CASSWDGTPEQTQYF
DNA: TGCGCCAGCAGCTGGGACGGGACTCCCGAGCAGACCCAGTACTTC
J: TRBJ2-5
size: NA
D: NA
V: TRBV5-1

CDR3: CASSLAPRGGSYEQYF
DNA: TGCGCCAGCAGCTTGGCTCCGCGGGGGGGCAGCTACGAGCAGTACTTC
J: TRBJ2-7
size: NA
D: TRBD2
V: TRBV5-1

CDR3: CASSIGTGPVNHYGYTF
DNA: TGTGCCAGTAGTATCGGGACAGGCCCCGTTAATCACTATGGCTACACCTTC
J: TRBJ1-2
size: once
D: TRBD1
V: TRBV19

CDR3: CASSKVWASGDYEQYF
DNA: TGTGCCAGCAGCAAAGTGTGGGCTTCAGGGGACTACGAGCAGTACTTC
J: TRBJ2-7
size: NA
D: NA
V: TRBV21-1

CDR3: CASTGDYTEAFF
DNA: TGTGCCAGCACCGGGGACTACACTGAAGCTTTCTTT
J: TRBJ1-1
size: NA
D: NA
V: TRBV12-3/TRBV12-4

CDR3: CAVKGQGPTEAFF
DNA: TGTGCCGTCAAGGGACAGGGGCCCACTGAAGCTTTCTTT
J: TRBJ1-1
size: NA
D: TRBD1
V: TRBV10-3

CDR3: CASSLIGGRGNSPLHF
DNA: TGTGCCAGCAGCTTAATCGGGGGGCGAGGGAATTCACCCCTCCACTTT
J: TRBJ1-6
size: NA
D: NA
V: TRBV11-2

CDR3: CATSRAGPGMGEKLFF
DNA: TGTGCCACCAGCAGAGCGGGTCCAGGGATGGGGGAAAAACTGTTTTTT
J: TRBJ1-4
size: NA
D: NA
V: TRBV15

CDR3: CASHRAGGTEAFF
DNA: TGTGCCAGCCACAGGGCAGGCGGCACTGAAGCTTTCTTT
J: TRBJ1-1
size: NA
D: NA
V: TRBV5-5

CDR3: CASSPLGQGALSRGYTF
DNA: TGTGCCAGCTCACCACTCGGACAGGGGGCGCTTAGTAGAGGCTACACCTTC
J: TRBJ1-2
size: NA
D: TRBD1
V: TRBV18

CDR3: CASSPMDRTDTGELFF
DNA: TGTGCCAGCTCACCAATGGACAGAACCGACACCGGGGAGCTGTTTTTT
J: TRBJ2-2
size: NA
D: NA
V: TRBV18

CDR3: CASSQRDFNSPLHF
DNA: TGTGCCAGCAGCCAGCGGGATTTTAATTCACCCCTCCACTTT
J: TRBJ1-6
size: NA
D: NA
V: TRBV3-1/TRBV3-2

CDR3: CASRKNRGYSNQPQHF
DNA: TGTGCCAGCAGGAAGAACAGGGGTTATAGCAATCAGCCCCAGCATTTT
J: TRBJ1-5
size: NA
D: TRBD1
V: TRBV2

CDR3: CAISDRVLYF
DNA: TGTGCCATCAGTGACCGAGTCCTTTACTTC
J: TRBJ2-7
size: NA
D: NA
V: TRBV10-3

CDR3: CASSLGAPWGPTSTDTQYF
DNA: TGTGCCAGCAGCTTAGGCGCCCCTTGGGGGCCGACTAGCACAGATACGCAGTATTTT
J: TRBJ2-3
size: NA
D: NA
V: TRBV11-3

CDR3: CASSPSFDRVNEKLFF
DNA: TGTGCCAGCTCACCATCGTTTGACAGGGTAAATGAAAAACTGTTTTTT
J: TRBJ1-4
size: NA
D: TRBD1
V: TRBV18

CDR3: CASSSPGTGVTEAFF
DNA: TGTGCCAGCAGCTCGCCGGGGACAGGGGTAACTGAAGCTTTCTTT
J: TRBJ1-1
size: once
D: TRBD1
V: TRBV5-6

CDR3: CASSLVGLNTGELFF
DNA: TGTGCCAGCAGCTTAGTTGGGCTGAACACCGGGGAGCTGTTTTTT
J: TRBJ2-2
size: NA
D: NA
V: TRBV7-9

CDR3: CASSEYYGNTEAFF
DNA: TGTGCCAGCAGTGAATACTATGGGAACACTGAAGCTTTCTTT
J: TRBJ1-1
size: NA
D: NA
V: TRBV25-1

CDR3: CASSLEGQGQNEQFF
DNA: TGCGCCAGCAGCTTAGAGGGACAGGGGCAGAATGAGCAGTTCTTC
J: TRBJ2-1
size: NA
D: TRBD1
V: TRBV5-1

CDR3: CATSDRDEQFF
DNA: TGTGCCACCAGTGACCGGGATGAGCAGTTCTTC
J: TRBJ2-1
size: NA
D: NA
V: TRBV24-1